The clone carrying this T cell receptor beta chain was observed a few times. Its antigen is not identified. The CDR3 extends over 17 amino acids. V was clipped by 3 bases and J by 0 bases; unmatched bases: 5. Per the germline V gene, CDR1 is SEHNR and CDR2 is FQNEAQ (reference sequence). These data originate in a study of beta chain features in type 1 diabetes. Study-level findings and limits: In every one of the four CD4+ subsets, TCRB CDR3s were moderately but significantly shorter in Type 1 diabetes patients. In comparison with healthy donors, patients had naive, central memory and Treg TCRB repertoires that appeared more similar.

The collection from each donor was one heparinised blood draw averaging around 100 mL. Of the isolated RNA, all was reverse transcribed, and so the sequenced material was expressed TCRB transcripts. Repertoires were generated with immunoSEQ multiplex PCR, while TCRdb's copy carries only in-frame clones and drops some. The sample gives a few hundred thousand clones, 25% to 30% of which show up once; approximately 4% is in the top ten. Material for sequencing was central memory CD4+ T cells from blood. The sequence derives from a young man in good health. The genes are TRBV7-9 and TRBJ2-6, with TRBD2 matching 7 bases. The CDR3 coding sequence is TGTGCCAGCAGCTTTAGCGGGCGCAGCTCTGGGGCCAACGTCCTGACTTTC. Its translation: CASSFSGRSSGANVLTF.